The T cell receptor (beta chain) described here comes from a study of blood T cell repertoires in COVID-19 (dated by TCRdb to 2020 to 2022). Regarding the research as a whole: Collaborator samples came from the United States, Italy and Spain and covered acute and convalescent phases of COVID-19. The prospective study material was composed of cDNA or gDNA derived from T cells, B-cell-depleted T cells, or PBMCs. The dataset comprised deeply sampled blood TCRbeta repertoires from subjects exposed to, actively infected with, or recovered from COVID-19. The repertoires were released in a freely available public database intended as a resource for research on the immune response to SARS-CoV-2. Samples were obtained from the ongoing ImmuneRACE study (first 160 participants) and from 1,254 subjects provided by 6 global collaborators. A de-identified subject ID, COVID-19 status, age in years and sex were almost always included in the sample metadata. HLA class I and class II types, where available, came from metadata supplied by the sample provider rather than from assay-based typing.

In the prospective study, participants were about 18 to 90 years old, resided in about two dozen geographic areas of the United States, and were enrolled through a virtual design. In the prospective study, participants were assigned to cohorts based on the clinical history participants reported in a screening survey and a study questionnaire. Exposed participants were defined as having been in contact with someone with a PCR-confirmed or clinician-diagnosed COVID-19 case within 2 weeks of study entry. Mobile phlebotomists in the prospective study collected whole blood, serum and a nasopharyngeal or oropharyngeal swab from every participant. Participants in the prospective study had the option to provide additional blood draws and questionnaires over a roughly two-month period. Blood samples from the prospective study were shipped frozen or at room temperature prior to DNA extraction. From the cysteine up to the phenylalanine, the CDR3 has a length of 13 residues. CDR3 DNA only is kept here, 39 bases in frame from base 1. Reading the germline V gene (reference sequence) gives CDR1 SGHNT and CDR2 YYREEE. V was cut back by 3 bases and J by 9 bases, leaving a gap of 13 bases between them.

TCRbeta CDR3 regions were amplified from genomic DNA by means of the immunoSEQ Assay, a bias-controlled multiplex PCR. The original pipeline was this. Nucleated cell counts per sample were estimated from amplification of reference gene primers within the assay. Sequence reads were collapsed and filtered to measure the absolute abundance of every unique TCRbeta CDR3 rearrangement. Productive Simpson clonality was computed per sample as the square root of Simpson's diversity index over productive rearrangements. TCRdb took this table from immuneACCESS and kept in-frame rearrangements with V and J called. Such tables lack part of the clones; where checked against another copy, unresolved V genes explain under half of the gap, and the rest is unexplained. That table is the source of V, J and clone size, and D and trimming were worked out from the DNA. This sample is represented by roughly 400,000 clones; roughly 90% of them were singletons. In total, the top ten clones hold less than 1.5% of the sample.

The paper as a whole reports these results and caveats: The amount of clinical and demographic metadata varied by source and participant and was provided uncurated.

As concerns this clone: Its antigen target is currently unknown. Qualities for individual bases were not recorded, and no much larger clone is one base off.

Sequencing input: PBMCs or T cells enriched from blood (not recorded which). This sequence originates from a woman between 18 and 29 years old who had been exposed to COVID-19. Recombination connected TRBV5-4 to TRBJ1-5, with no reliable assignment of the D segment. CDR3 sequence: CASSSSSAGPQHF. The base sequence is TGTGCCAGCAGCTCTTCTTCCGCAGGGCCCCAGCATTTT.